These T cell receptor beta chains were read from a single sample in a study of tumor-infiltrating lymphocytes in oesophageal squamous cell carcinoma. TCRdb re-called the PCR reads through MiXCR, storing one row per CDR3 protein. The table lists some 14,000 distinct CDR3 sequences, around 50% of them singletons, with 15% to 20% in the top ten. Sequenced: esophageal tumor tissue. These receptors were taken from a male donor with esophageal squamous cell carcinoma. Each CDR3 is given with its conserved first and last residue. D genes are given only for firm matches. Not all rows give a size; the values are once, few, many and, for expanded clones, a class.

CDR3nt	CDR3aa	d_gene	abundance	j_gene	v_gene
TGTGCCAGCAGCACACAGGGTCCCTCCTACGAGCAGTACTTC	CASSTQGPSYEQYF	.	.	TRBJ2-7	TRBV28
TGTGCCAGCAGCAGACAGGGGGTTGTGGAAGATACGCAGTATTTT	CASSRQGVVEDTQYF	TRBD1	many	TRBJ2-3	TRBV6-1
TGCAGTGCTAGCCCTACAGGGGAGACCCAGTACTTC	CSASPTGETQYF	.	.	TRBJ2-5	TRBV20-1
TGTGCCAGCATCCCCTCTGGGGCCAACGTCCTGACTTTC	CASIPSGANVLTF	.	large	TRBJ2-6	TRBV7-9
TGTGCCAGCAGCTTGCCAGGACTGCTCTCTGGGGCCAACGTCCTGACTTTC	CASSLPGLLSGANVLTF	.	few	TRBJ2-6	TRBV7-6
TGCGCCAGTTCCCGGGACAGGGGAAGAGATACGCAGTATTTT	CASSRDRGRDTQYF	TRBD1	once	TRBJ2-3	TRBV6-8
TGTGCCAGCAGCATGGGACAGGTGAACACTGAAGCTTTCTTT	CASSMGQVNTEAFF	TRBD1	.	TRBJ1-1	TRBV11-1
TGTGCCAGCAGTCCAACAGGGGGGTCCAAAAACATTCAGTACTTC	CASSPTGGSKNIQYF	TRBD1	.	TRBJ2-4	TRBV7-6
TGTGCCAGCAGCAGATGGACTAGCGGGAGGTACAATGAGCAGTACTTC	CASSRWTSGRYNEQYF	TRBD2	.	TRBJ2-7	TRBV7-9
TGCGCCAGCAGCTTGCAAGGACAGGGGGGCGATGAGCAGTTCTTC	CASSLQGQGGDEQFF	TRBD1	many	TRBJ2-1	TRBV5-1
TGTGCCAGCACCCGCCTGGGGAGTCCCTCCTACGAGCAGTACTTC	CASTRLGSPSYEQYF	.	.	TRBJ2-7	TRBV6-1
TGCAGTGCTCCCCTAGGGGGAATCACAGATACGCAGTATTTT	CSAPLGGITDTQYF	.	.	TRBJ2-3	TRBV20-1
TGTGCCAGCAGCTTACTCGGGACAGGGGACGGCTACACCTTC	CASSLLGTGDGYTF	TRBD1	once	TRBJ1-2	TRBV7-2
TGCAGTGCTAGCCAAGGCTCTAACTATGGCTACACCTTC	CSASQGSNYGYTF	.	.	TRBJ1-2	TRBV20-1
TGTGCCAGCAGACAACTAGCGGGAGATTTCTACGAGCAGTACTTC	CASRQLAGDFYEQYF	TRBD2	many	TRBJ2-7	TRBV6-2/TRBV6-3
TGTGCCAGCAGTTTAGGGTCCTCTCATTCCGGGGAGCTGTTTTTT	CASSLGSSHSGELFF	.	many	TRBJ2-2	TRBV28
TGTGCCACCACTTTGGACAGGGGTAGATCCTACGAGCAGTACTTC	CATTLDRGRSYEQYF	TRBD1	many	TRBJ2-7	TRBV15
TGTGCCAGCAGCCGGGACAGGGGGCCTACTGAAGCTTTCTTT	CASSRDRGPTEAFF	TRBD1	.	TRBJ1-1	TRBV7-4
TGTGCCATCGGTAGCGGGAGGGAAAGCACCGGGGAGCTGTTTTTT	CAIGSGRESTGELFF	TRBD2	.	TRBJ2-2	TRBV10-3
TGTGCCAGCAGCAAGGGGACAGGGGGCACCGGGGAGCTGTTTTTT	CASSKGTGGTGELFF	TRBD1	medium-sized	TRBJ2-2	TRBV7-9
TGTGCCAGCAGCTTCGGAACAGGGAGGGTCAGCGAGCAGTACTTC	CASSFGTGRVSEQYF	.	.	TRBJ2-7	TRBV7-2
TGTGCCAGCAGCTTAGGAGGCGGGAGGGGTGCGCAGTATTTT	CASSLGGGRGAQYF	TRBD2	once	TRBJ2-3	TRBV7-3
TGTGCCAGCAGCTTACGACGCGCGGCCCAGGGCGATTCACCCCTCCACTTC	CASSLRRAAQGDSPLHF	.	.	TRBJ2-7	TRBV7-2
TGTGCCAGTAGCTCCGGGACACCTTCCTACGAGCAGTACTTC	CASSSGTPSYEQYF	.	many	TRBJ2-7	TRBV19
TGTGCCAGCAGACAGGGCCCCGAACGAGGAAAACTGTTTTTT	CASRQGPERGKLFF	.	.	TRBJ1-4	TRBV7-2
TGTGCCAGCAGCTTAGTTGCGTACGAGCAGTTCTTC	CASSLVAYEQFF	.	.	TRBJ2-1	TRBV11-2
TGTGCCACCAGTGATTTCCGTTTCGCAGGGAACGCGAATGAGCAGTTCTTC	CATSDFRFAGNANEQFF	.	.	TRBJ2-1	TRBV24-1
TGTGCCAGCAGCAGCCGGGACAGGGGGCCAAACACCGGGGAGCTGTTTTTT	CASSSRDRGPNTGELFF	TRBD1	.	TRBJ2-2	TRBV11-3
TGTGCCAGCAGTCCTAGCTCAGGGTGGGACACCGAAGCTTTCTTT	CASSPSSGWDTEAFF	.	.	TRBJ1-1	TRBV28
TGTGCCAGTAGTACAACTAGCGGGAGCGGACAGTTCTTC	CASSTTSGSGQFF	TRBD2	.	TRBJ2-1	TRBV19
TGTGCCAGCAGCTTAACAGGGTATCAAGAGACCCAGTACTTC	CASSLTGYQETQYF	.	.	TRBJ2-5	TRBV7-2